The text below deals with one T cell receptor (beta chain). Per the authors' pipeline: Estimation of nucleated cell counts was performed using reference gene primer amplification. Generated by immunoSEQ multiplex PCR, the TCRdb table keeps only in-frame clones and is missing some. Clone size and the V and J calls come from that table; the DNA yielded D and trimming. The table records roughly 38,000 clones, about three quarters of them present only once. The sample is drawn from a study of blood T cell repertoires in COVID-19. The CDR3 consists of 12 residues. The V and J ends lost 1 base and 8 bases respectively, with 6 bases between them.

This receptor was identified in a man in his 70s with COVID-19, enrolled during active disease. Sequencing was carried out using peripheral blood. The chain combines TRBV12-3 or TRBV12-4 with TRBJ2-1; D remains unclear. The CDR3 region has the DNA TGTGCCAGCAGTTTAGTAAGAGATGAGCAGTTCTTC. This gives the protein CASSLVRDEQFF.